Given below is one TCR beta chain in context. The sample comes from a study of T cells after yellow fever vaccination. The V gene end was trimmed by 5 bases and the J gene end by 5 bases; junction bases not matched to a gene: 13. This CDR3 comprises 17 residues. 5'RACE template switching produced TCR cDNA carrying a universal primer site and UMIs. A single record per CDR3 protein comes from TCRdb applying MiXCR to the 5' RACE reads. Of 75,000 to 100,000 distinct CDR3 sequences detected, 8% to 10% appear once; the ten largest clones hold 15% to 20%. The genes are TRBV12-3 or TRBV12-4 and TRBJ2-3, with TRBD2 matching over 10 bases. This receptor was identified in a man between 18 and 35 years old who received the YFV17D yellow fever vaccine. The source material was CD8+ T cells not binding an NS4B(214-222) dextramer, sorted from PBMCs, sampled approximately 15 days after the first yellow fever vaccination. This CDR3 is CASSHPQAGGPGDTQYF. The DNA of the CDR3 is TGTGCCAGCAGTCACCCCCAAGCGGGGGGGCCAGGAGATACGCAGTATTTT.